What follows are 9 T cell receptor beta chains derived from one specimen sequenced in a study of long-term antiretroviral therapy in people with HIV. Assay version v3.0 of immunoSEQ was used, and it was run at survey level. Assay used: immunoSEQ multiplex PCR; TCRdb lists only in-frame clones, some missing. The sample has about 36,000 clones, around 94% seen once. Sequenced here: unsorted PBMCs, sampled 4.1 years after starting antiretroviral therapy. The receptors here all came from a woman aged 45-65 years with HIV.

The chain employs TRBV19 and TRBJ1-1, with D maybe TRBD1 (5 bases). The CDR3 loop spans 13 amino acids. V lost 5 bases to trimming and J lost 1 base, with 8 bases between them. CDR1 is LNHDA and CDR2 is SQIVND in the germline V gene (reference sequence). The CDR3 DNA sequence: TGTGCCAGTAGTCGGGGGGGGAACACTGAAGCTTTCTTT. As protein: CASSRGGNTEAFF.

On this clone: The junction differs from germline at one of its ends, possibly a read error. The rearrangement links TRBV7-7 to TRBJ2-1; D may correspond to TRBD1 or TRBD2 (6 bases each). The CDR3 covers 16 residues. CDR1 and CDR2 from the germline V gene are SSHAT and FNYEAQ (reference sequence). The CDR3 DNA is TGTGCTAGCAGCCAGGGAAGGGGGTTCGGGGGCAATGAGCAGTTCTTC. Protein sequence: CASSQGRGFGGNEQFF.

J is TRBJ1-4 and V is TRBV30; D may be TRBD1 (6 bases). V was pared by 1 base and J by 8 bases, with 11 bases between. The CDR3 consists of 13 residues. From germline, CDR1 is GTSNPN and CDR2 SVGIG (reference sequence). CDR3 DNA: TGTGCCTGGAGTGGTGTACAGGGCGAAAAACTGTTTTTT. It is translated as CAWSGVQGEKLFF.

This clone was recorded a few times. This chain connects TRBV5-1 to TRBJ1-6; tentative D call: TRBD1 (5 bases). The CDR3 length is 13 residues. Germline values: CDR1 SGHRS, CDR2 YFSETQ. Between the trimmed V and J ends, which lost 4 bases and 10 bases, there was a span of 12 bases. In DNA form, the CDR3 reads TGCGCCAGCAGCCCGGACATTTTGTCACCCCTCCACTTT. Its protein is CASSPDILSPLHF.

The chain is built from TRBV19 and TRBJ1-6, with no clear D. V lost 5 bases and J lost 0, with 8 bases in between. This CDR3 is built from 15 residues. Looked up from germline, CDR1 is LNHDA and CDR2 is SQIVND (reference sequence). CDR3 sequence (DNA): TGTGCCAGTAGTTTACAGAGCTCCTATAATTCACCCCTCCACTTT. Amino acid sequence: CASSLQSSYNSPLHF.

V is TRBV7-9 and J is TRBJ2-3, with TRBD2 matching 9 bases. After removal of 3 bases from V and 1 base from J, the junction contained 8 bases not matched to a gene. The germline V gene encodes CDR1 SEHNR and CDR2 FQNEAQ (reference sequence). The CDR3 consists of 17 residues. The CDR3 region has the DNA TGTGCCAGCAGCTTTGCACTAGCGGGTGCTCGCACAGATACGCAGTATTTT. Translated: CASSFALAGARTDTQYF.

The chain couples TRBV6-6 to TRBJ1-5, with D maybe TRBD1 (6 bases). The V end was cut by 8 bases, the J end by 5 bases, with 16 bases between. This CDR3 spans 14 amino acids. Germline CDR1 and CDR2: MNHNY and SVGAGI (reference sequence). CDR3 sequence: CASGGGGRDQPQHF. The CDR3 nucleotides are TGTGCCAGCGGGGGAGGGGGGCGGGATCAGCCCCAGCATTTT.

The genes are TRBV7-3 and TRBJ2-7; D is perhaps TRBD1 (8 bases). Germline CDR1 and CDR2: SGHTA and FQGTGA. This CDR3 is 16 amino acids long. V was cut by 2 bases and J by 6 bases, with 20 bases left in between. In DNA form, the CDR3 reads TGTGCCAGCAGCTTAGGGGGGGCAGGGGGCGCGTCCGAGCAGTACTTC. Its translation is CASSLGGAGGASEQYF.

The chain carries TRBV19 and TRBJ2-1, with 8 bases aligning to TRBD2. With V trimmed by 5 bases and J by 6 bases, 12 bases remained unmatched. The CDR3 totals 16 residues. CDR1 is LNHDA, CDR2 SQIVND, per germline (reference sequence). This CDR3 is CASSGIWAGGRNEQFF. The CDR3 nucleotides read TGTGCCAGTAGTGGGATCTGGGCGGGGGGACGCAATGAGCAGTTCTTC.